These 6 T cell receptor beta chains share one sample of origin, sequenced in a study of CD4+ T cells in melanoma. Clones were read by immunoSEQ multiplex PCR, and TCRdb kept only the in-frame ones, dropping some. The sample has approximately 110,000 clones; about 92% are singletons. Sequencing input: peripheral blood. The source is a human donor with melanoma.

This chain connects TRBV19 to TRBJ1-4, with 7 bases fitting TRBD1. The CDR3 totals 14 residues. Germline assignment: CDR1 LNHDA and CDR2 SQIVND (reference sequence). V dropped 7 bases and J dropped 8; count of bases not matched to a gene: 10. The CDR3 protein is CASIKTATGEKLFF. The CDR3 nucleotides read TGTGCCAGTATTAAAACGGCGACAGGGGAAAAACTGTTTTTT.

This clone was picked up a small number of times. The gene calls are TRBV30 and TRBJ1-5; TRBD1 is a possible D gene (5 bases). This CDR3 spans 14 amino acids. Germline V gene data show CDR1 as GTSNPN and CDR2 as SVGIG (reference sequence). The germline V and J ends were trimmed by 0 bases and 7 bases, with 13 bases remaining between them. DNA of the CDR3: TGTGCCTGGAGTGTCGGTGGGGGGATCCAGCCCCAGCATTTT. It translates to CAWSVGGGIQPQHF.

The chain couples TRBV29-1 to TRBJ2-3, with TRBD2 as a possible D gene (6 bases). Germline CDR1 is SQVTM and CDR2 is ANQGSEA. V was cut by 5 bases and J by 0 bases, with 9 bases left in between. This CDR3 spans 13 amino acids. The CDR3: CSVLAQSTDTQYF. Here the CDR3 DNA reads TGCAGCGTTCTAGCGCAAAGCACAGATACGCAGTATTTT.

The chain joins TRBV5-6 to TRBJ1-4, with TRBD1 identical over 7 bases. The V and J ends lost 4 bases and 7 bases, in that order; junction bases with no gene match: 7. The length of the CDR3 is 14 residues. Germline CDR1 SGHDT, CDR2 YYEEEE. CDR3 sequence: CASSQGGEGEKLFF. DNA of the CDR3: TGTGCCAGCAGCCAGGGGGGGGAAGGTGAAAAACTGTTTTTT.

Of note for this clone: Other DNA sequences within the sample encode an identical CDR3. The chain has TRBV4-3 and TRBJ2-7; D gene uncertain. The length of the CDR3 is 12 residues. Trimming removed 0 bases from V and 4 bases from J, with 4 bases in between. Germline assignment: CDR1 LGHNA and CDR2 YSLEER. The CDR3 DNA is TGCGCCAGCAGCCAAGAAGGATACGAGCAGTACTTC. Its translation is CASSQEGYEQYF.

V usage is TRBV12-5 and J usage is TRBJ2-5; 11 positions match TRBD2. The V gene's germline CDR1 is LGHNT and CDR2 FRNRAP. The length of the CDR3 is 17 residues. The V gene end was trimmed by 4 bases and the J gene end by 5 bases; junction bases not matched to a gene: 12. For the CDR3, the DNA is TGTGCTAGTGGTTCGGACCAAACTAGCGGGGGATACGAGACCCAGTACTTC. It encodes CASGSDQTSGGYETQYF.